Below, 22 T cell receptor beta chains from the same sample are listed, as sequenced in a study of T cell responses to AZD1222 COVID-19 vaccine. Generated by immunoSEQ multiplex PCR, the TCRdb table keeps only in-frame clones and is missing some. The data contain about 150,000 clones, 80% to 90% of them seen just once; the ten biggest clones take up over 8%. The sequenced sample was peripheral blood, obtained 28 days after the second AZD1222 dose. These TCRs come from an adult who received the AZD1222 COVID-19 vaccine.

CDR3 sequence (DNA): TGCGCCAGCAGCCAAGAGCCTAGCCCCTCCTACAATGAGCAGTTCTTC. Translated, it gives CASSQEPSPSYNEQFF. The rearrangement uses TRBV4-3 and TRBJ2-1; possibly TRBD2 for D (5 bases). The CDR3 has 16 amino acids. CDR1 is LGHNA, CDR2 YSLEER, per germline. V was shortened by 0 bases and J by 0 bases, with 9 bases between the two germline ends.

V gene TRBV6-2 or TRBV6-3 combines with J gene TRBJ2-7, with a tentative D call TRBD1 (6 bases). V lost 6 bases to trimming and J lost 5 bases, with 17 bases between them. From germline, CDR1 is MNHEY and CDR2 SVGEGT. This CDR3 region has 14 residues. As DNA, the CDR3 is TGTGCCAGCAGCTTACCGGGACACAAGCACGAGCAGTACTTC. This gives the protein CASSLPGHKHEQYF.

A single count supports this clone. The chain recombines TRBV28 with TRBJ1-2; 7 bases agree with TRBD1. The CDR3 is 13 amino acids. Unmatched junction bases numbered 3, after V lost 7 bases and J lost 1 base. Per the germline V gene, CDR1 is MDHEN and CDR2 is SYDVKM. CDR3 loop: CASTGQVNYGYTF. CDR3 DNA: TGTGCCAGCACCGGACAGGTTAACTATGGCTACACCTTC.

This clone is a singleton in its sample. The rearrangement uses TRBV9 and TRBJ2-1; 9 bases are shared with TRBD2. Germline values: CDR1 SGDLS, CDR2 YYNGEE. Trimming removed 0 bases from V and 11 bases from J; junction bases left unmatched: 15. This CDR3 is built from 17 residues. The CDR3 DNA reads TGTGCCAGCAGCGTAGACCTGGCGGGAGGGCCTCAAGGGAAGCAGTTCTTC. This encodes CASSVDLAGGPQGKQFF. The entire variable domain, with the rest obtained from reference TRBV9 and TRBJ2-1, is as follows: DSGVTQTPKHLITATGQRVTLRCSPRSGDLSVYWYQQSLDQGLQFLIQYYNGEERAKGNILERFSAQQFPDLHSELNLSSLELGDSALYFCASSVDLAGGPQGKQFFGPGTRLTVL.

V and J are TRBV19 and TRBJ1-2; 7 nucleotides align to TRBD1. Germline V CDR1 and CDR2: LNHDA, SQIVND (reference sequence). The CDR3 length is 14 residues. With V trimmed by 4 bases and J by 4 bases, 6 bases remained unmatched. DNA for the CDR3: TGTGCCAGTAGTAACACGGGACAGCCCTATGGCTACACCTTC. Its protein product is CASSNTGQPYGYTF.

This chain uses TRBV3-1 (or the pseudogene TRBV3-2) with TRBJ1-2; D unclear. Germline loops: CDR1 LGHDT, CDR2 YNNKEL (reference sequence). This CDR3 has 15 amino acids. V shed 5 bases and J shed 8 bases, with 21 bases lying between them. The CDR3 loop reads CASSSGRLSTSGYTF. The CDR3, as DNA: TGTGCCAGCAGCTCGGGCAGACTATCTACTAGCGGCTACACCTTC.

This sequence joins TRBV28 and TRBJ1-1; D uncertain. V dropped 5 bases and J dropped 4 bases, with 14 bases sitting between them. The germline V gene has CDR1 MDHEN and CDR2 SYDVKM. The CDR3 consists of 14 residues. The CDR3 DNA follows: TGTGCCAGCAGTAATAATGGACTACCCACTGAAGCTTTCTTT. Its protein is CASSNNGLPTEAFF.

The chain uses TRBV21-1 and TRBJ1-1. TRBV21-1 is flagged as a pseudogene. The CDR3 consists of 19 residues. The CDR3 sequence: CASSNTGLGRGQKRTEAFF. The DNA for the CDR3 is TGTGCCAGCAGCAATACGGGACTAGGAAGGGGGCAAAAAAGAACTGAAGCTTTCTTT.

The gene calls are TRBV4-3 and TRBJ2-2; no definite D call. Per the germline V gene, CDR1 is LGHNA and CDR2 is YSLEER. CDR3 size: 15 residues. Trimming removed 6 bases from V and 0 bases from J, with 11 bases in between. CDR3 bases: TGCGCCAGCAGGGACCCTTCCGCGAACACCGGGGAGCTGTTTTTT. Amino acid sequence: CASRDPSANTGELFF.

The genes are TRBV4-1 and TRBJ1-5; 9 positions match TRBD1. Per germline, CDR1 MGHRA and CDR2 YSYEKL. V lost 2 bases and J lost 6; bases outside the gene matches: 5. The CDR3 is 15 residues long. The CDR3 protein is CASSQTGGDLQPQHF. The CDR3 DNA is TGCGCCAGCAGCCAAACAGGGGGCGATCTTCAGCCCCAGCATTTT.

The chain links TRBV11-2 to TRBJ2-7; perhaps D is TRBD1 or TRBD2 (5 bases each). The CDR3 contains 16 residues. V shed 6 bases and J shed 2 bases, with 20 bases lying between them. Per germline, CDR1 SGHAT and CDR2 FQNNGV. In nucleotides, the CDR3 is TGTGCCAGCAGGCGTAATACCGGGACGCAAGCCTACGAGCAGTACTTC. This sequence encodes CASRRNTGTQAYEQYF.

V usage is TRBV7-9 and J usage is TRBJ2-7; the D is unclear. CDR1 is SEHNR, CDR2 FQNEAQ, per germline (reference sequence). The CDR3 runs 12 residues. V lost 3 bases, J lost 6 bases, and 9 bases lay in between. The CDR3 DNA is TGTGCCAGCAGCTTTATGGTATCCGAGCAGTACTTC. The encoded protein is CASSFMVSEQYF.

This chain joins TRBV3-1 (or the pseudogene TRBV3-2) and TRBJ2-7; perhaps TRBD1 as D (5 bases). V lost 3 bases, J lost 5 bases, and 8 bases lay in between. Germline values: CDR1 LGHDT, CDR2 YNNKEL (reference sequence). The CDR3 is made up of 12 amino acids. CDR3 coding DNA: TGTGCCAGCAGCCATGGGGCCCACGAGCAGTACTTC. Residues: CASSHGAHEQYF.

Only one count was recorded for this clone. The gene calls are TRBV19 and TRBJ1-1; no reliable D call. The CDR3 totals 11 residues. V lost 5 bases and J lost 7, with 8 bases in between. The germline gives CDR1 LNHDA, CDR2 SQIVND (reference sequence). Here the CDR3 reads CASSLRDEAFF. The CDR3 nucleotides are TGTGCCAGTAGTTTAAGAGATGAAGCTTTCTTT.

The chain has TRBV4-1 and TRBJ2-3; D uncertain. Germline CDR1 MGHRA, CDR2 YSYEKL. This CDR3 has 15 amino acids. Between the trimmed V and J ends, which lost 0 bases and 1 base, there was a span of 8 bases. The CDR3 loop reads CASSQDRVGTDTQYF. The CDR3 DNA sequence: TGCGCCAGCAGCCAAGATCGCGTCGGCACAGATACGCAGTATTTT.

This rearrangement joins TRBV18 to TRBJ1-6; D may be TRBD1 (5 bases). Germline V gene sequence: CDR1 KGHSH, CDR2 LQKENI. V was shortened by 4 bases and J by 5 bases, with 12 bases between the two germline ends. This CDR3 spans 15 amino acids. The CDR3 DNA reads TGTGCCAGCTCACAGGACCAGGGAAATAATTCACCCCTCCACTTT. It encodes CASSQDQGNNSPLHF.

The J gene is TRBJ2-1, the V gene TRBV7-3; D ambiguous. V was shortened by 2 bases and J by 0 bases, with 5 bases between the two germline ends. The CDR3 extends over 14 amino acids. CDR1 is SGHTA, CDR2 FQGTGA, per germline. The CDR3 spells CASSLSSSYNEQFF. The CDR3 DNA reads as TGTGCCAGCAGCTTATCAAGCTCCTACAATGAGCAGTTCTTC.

The gene calls are TRBV19 and TRBJ1-6; D uncertain. V was cut by 5 bases and J by 3 bases, with 11 bases left in between. Germline values: CDR1 LNHDA, CDR2 SQIVND (reference sequence). The CDR3 is made up of 15 amino acids. CDR3 in DNA: TGTGCCAGTAGTGTCACCACAGACTATAATTCACCCCTCCACTTT. It encodes CASSVTTDYNSPLHF.

The genes are TRBV5-1 and TRBJ2-2; TRBD2 matches at 8 bases. Germline assignment: CDR1 SGHRS and CDR2 YFSETQ. After removal of 0 bases from V and 6 bases from J, the junction contained 4 bases not matched to a gene. CDR3 length: 15 residues. The CDR3 loop reads CASSLEGLAAGELFF. For the CDR3, the DNA is TGCGCCAGCAGCTTGGAAGGACTAGCCGCCGGGGAGCTGTTTTTT.

The chain joins TRBV2 to TRBJ1-4, with 8 bases identical to TRBD1. This CDR3 has 15 amino acids. CDR1 and CDR2 from the germline V gene are SNHLY and FYNNEI. Unmatched junction bases numbered 9, after V lost 5 bases and J lost 7 bases. The CDR3 loop reads CASSTDRGIGEKLFF. The DNA for the CDR3 is TGTGCCAGCAGTACCGACAGGGGCATAGGTGAAAAACTGTTTTTT.

The rearrangement joins TRBV30 to TRBJ1-2; D is possibly TRBD1 (6 bases). The ends were cut back, 3 bases at V and 11 bases at J, with 19 bases in the middle. This CDR3 spans 13 amino acids. In germline, CDR1 is GTSNPN, CDR2 SVGIG (reference sequence). CDR3 sequence: CAWSLGTRWEYTF. CDR3 nucleotides: TGTGCCTGGAGCCTCGGGACAAGGTGGGAATACACCTTC.

This chain uses TRBV28 with TRBJ2-3; weak D call: TRBD2 (5 bases). This CDR3 has 15 residues. Germline CDR1 reads MDHEN; CDR2 reads SYDVKM. Deletions cut 5 bases from V and 6 bases from J, with 18 bases between. DNA of the CDR3: TGTGCCAGCAGTCCTAGGACTGGCTTCGGGGATACGCAGTATTTT. Protein: CASSPRTGFGDTQYF.